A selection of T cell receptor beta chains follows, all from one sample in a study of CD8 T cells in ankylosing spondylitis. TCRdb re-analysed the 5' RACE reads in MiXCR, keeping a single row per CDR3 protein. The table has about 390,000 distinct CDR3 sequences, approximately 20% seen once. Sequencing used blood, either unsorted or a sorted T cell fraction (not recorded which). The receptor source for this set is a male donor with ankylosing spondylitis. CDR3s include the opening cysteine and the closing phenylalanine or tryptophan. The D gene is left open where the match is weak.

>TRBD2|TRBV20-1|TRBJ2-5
CSAPPSGDEETQYF
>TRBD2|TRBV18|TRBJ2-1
CASSTALAGGSEQFF
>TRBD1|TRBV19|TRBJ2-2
CASYSGTGPLTGELFF
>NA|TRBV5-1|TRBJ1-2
CASSFLTGRAHGYTF
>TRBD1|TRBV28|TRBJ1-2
CASSFPGGRYGYTF
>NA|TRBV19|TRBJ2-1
CASSMRRRGREEQFF
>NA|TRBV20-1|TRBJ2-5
CSAGGNLGQETQNF
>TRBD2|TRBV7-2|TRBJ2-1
CASSSLAGVSYNEQFF
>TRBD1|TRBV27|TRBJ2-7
CAGNRGTYEQYF
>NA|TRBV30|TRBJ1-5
CAWSKTQGIQPQHF
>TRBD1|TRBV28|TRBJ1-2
CASSQEGAGYGYTF
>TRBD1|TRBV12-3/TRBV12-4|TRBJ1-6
CASSPGTGISSSPLHF
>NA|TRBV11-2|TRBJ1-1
CASSPHISDTEAFF
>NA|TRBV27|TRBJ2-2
CASNNREAGELFF
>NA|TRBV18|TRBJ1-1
CASSPVGAVTEAFF
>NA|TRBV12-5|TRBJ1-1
CASGLGENTEAFF
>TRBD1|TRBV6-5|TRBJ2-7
CASSYYRTGSHEQYF
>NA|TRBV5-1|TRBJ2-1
CASSLSSPDNEQFF
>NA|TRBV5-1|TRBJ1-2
CASSLAGDINYGYTF
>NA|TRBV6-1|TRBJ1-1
CASRVWTEKNTEAFF
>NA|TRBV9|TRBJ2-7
CASSVLASSYEQYF
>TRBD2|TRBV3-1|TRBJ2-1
CASSQGLAGVSNEQFF
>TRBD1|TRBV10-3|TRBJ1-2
CAIRPGQDGGYTF
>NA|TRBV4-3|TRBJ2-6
CASSQDPRDSGANVLTF
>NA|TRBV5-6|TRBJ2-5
CASTRSLVGETQYF
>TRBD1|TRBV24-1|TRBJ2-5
CATCDSTAGTGETQYF
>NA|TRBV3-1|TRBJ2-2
CASSQASGELFF
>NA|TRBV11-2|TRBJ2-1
CASSLTPYNEQFF
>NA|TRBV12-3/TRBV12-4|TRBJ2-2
CASSIHAPGELFF
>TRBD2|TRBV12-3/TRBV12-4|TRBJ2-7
CASSLGTSGGYEQYF
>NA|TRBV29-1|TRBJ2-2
CSVGPASNTGELFF
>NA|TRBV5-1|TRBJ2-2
CASSLAISPGELFF
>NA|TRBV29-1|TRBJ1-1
CSVTPRGGTEAFF
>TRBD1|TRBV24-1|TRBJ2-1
CATSVRTGANDEQFF
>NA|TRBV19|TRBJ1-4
CASNLGGQATNEKLFF
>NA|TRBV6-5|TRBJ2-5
CASSYRDFQETQYF
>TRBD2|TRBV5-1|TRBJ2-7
CASSSSGTSPSEQYF
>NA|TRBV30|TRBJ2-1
CAWSAYNEQFF
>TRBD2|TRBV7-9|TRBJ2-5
CASARGGLTQETQYF
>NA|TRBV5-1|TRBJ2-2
CASSPRHSNTGELFF
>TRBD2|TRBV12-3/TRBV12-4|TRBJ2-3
CASSYGRAWGTDTQYF
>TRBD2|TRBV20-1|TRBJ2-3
CSARFLGTSVKDATQYF
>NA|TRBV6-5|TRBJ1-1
CASSYMGMNTEAFF
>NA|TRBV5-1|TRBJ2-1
CASSLGLATHNEQFF
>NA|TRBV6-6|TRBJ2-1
CASSYILNEQFF
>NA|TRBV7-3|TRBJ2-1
CASSLTGTSSYNEQFF
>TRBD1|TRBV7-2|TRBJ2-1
CASSRQGASYNEQFF
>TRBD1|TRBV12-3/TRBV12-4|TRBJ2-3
CASSFPGGAIGWLADTQYF
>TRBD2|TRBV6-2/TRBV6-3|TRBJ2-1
CASRSLLAGAREQFF
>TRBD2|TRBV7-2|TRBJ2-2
CASSPRLAGGNGELFF
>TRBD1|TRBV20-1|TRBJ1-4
CSARLTGGPNEKLFF
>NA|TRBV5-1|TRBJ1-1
CASSFDSPAEAFF
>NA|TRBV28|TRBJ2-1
CASSLNPGFGDEQFF
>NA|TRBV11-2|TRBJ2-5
CASSSSVGQRRTQYF
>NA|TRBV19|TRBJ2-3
CASSITQGSDTQYF
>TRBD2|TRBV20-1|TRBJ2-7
CSVNLGTRTYEQYF
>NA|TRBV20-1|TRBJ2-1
CSARDGGKAYNEQFF